The rows below give T cell receptor beta chains drawn from one sample of a study of cytomegalovirus exposure and HLA in healthy donors. Profiling relied on immunoSEQ multiplex PCR, and the TCRdb table lists in-frame clones only, not all of them. The sample has 65,000 or so clones, around 62% seen once; the top ten hold roughly 2.8%. The sample consisted of PBMCs. These TCRs come from a man aged 25-40 years in good health and CMV-seronegative. Each CDR3 is given with its conserved first and last residue. A D gene is named only where the DNA matches it firmly. Some rows have no size entry. The others give once, few or many, or a class for an expanded clone.

CDR3 DNA: TGTGCCAGCAGTAGGCTACGGGACACTGAAGCTTTCTTT
CDR3 protein: CASSRLRDTEAFF
V gene: TRBV6-5
J gene: TRBJ1-1
D gene: .
clone size: .

CDR3 DNA: TGCAGCGTTGAACAAGGGGTGGCAGATACGCAGTATTTT
CDR3 protein: CSVEQGVADTQYF
V gene: TRBV29-1
J gene: TRBJ2-3
D gene: .
clone size: few

CDR3 DNA: TGCAGCGTTGAGATAGTTAGGGGGCAGCCCCAGCATTTT
CDR3 protein: CSVEIVRGQPQHF
V gene: TRBV29-1
J gene: TRBJ1-5
D gene: .
clone size: few

CDR3 DNA: TGTGCCAGCAGCAGATCCGGGAGGAACAATGAGCAGTTCTTC
CDR3 protein: CASSRSGRNNEQFF
V gene: TRBV7-8
J gene: TRBJ2-1
D gene: TRBD2
clone size: .

CDR3 DNA: TGTGCCAGCAGCCTAGTAGGGACAGGGGGTCCATACGAGCAGTACTTC
CDR3 protein: CASSLVGTGGPYEQYF
V gene: TRBV7-8
J gene: TRBJ2-7
D gene: TRBD1
clone size: .

CDR3 DNA: TGTGCCAGCAGTGAGGGCAGATATAATTCACCCCTCCACTTT
CDR3 protein: CASSEGRYNSPLHF
V gene: TRBV6-4
J gene: TRBJ1-6
D gene: .
clone size: .

CDR3 DNA: TGTGCCAGCAGTGCACCGGGGACCGGGGAGCTGTTTTTT
CDR3 protein: CASSAPGTGELFF
V gene: TRBV6-5
J gene: TRBJ2-2
D gene: .
clone size: .

CDR3 DNA: TGTGCCAGCAGCCAGCTAGCGGGTGGTATGGGGACCCAGCATTTT
CDR3 protein: CASSQLAGGMGTQHF
V gene: TRBV7-2
J gene: TRBJ1-5
D gene: .
clone size: .

CDR3 DNA: TGCGCCAGCAGCCCGGCTAGCGGGGGGGCCTTAGAGACCCAGTACTTC
CDR3 protein: CASSPASGGALETQYF
V gene: TRBV4-1
J gene: TRBJ2-5
D gene: TRBD2
clone size: few

CDR3 DNA: TGCGCCAGCAGCTTGGGGAGCTCTGAGTGGGGCTACACCTTC
CDR3 protein: CASSLGSSEWGYTF
V gene: TRBV5-1
J gene: TRBJ1-2
D gene: .
clone size: .

CDR3 DNA: TGTGCCATCAGTGAGTCTCCAGCGGGGGGCTACAATGAGCAGTTCTTC
CDR3 protein: CAISESPAGGYNEQFF
V gene: TRBV10-3
J gene: TRBJ2-1
D gene: TRBD2
clone size: .

CDR3 DNA: TGCGCCAGCAGTGATGGACAGTCTGTCAATTCACCCCTCCACTTT
CDR3 protein: CASSDGQSVNSPLHF
V gene: TRBV5-1
J gene: TRBJ1-6
D gene: .
clone size: .

CDR3 DNA: TGTGCCAGCACAGGGGGAAGGGGATACCCCAATGAGCAGTTCTTC
CDR3 protein: CASTGGRGYPNEQFF
V gene: TRBV6-5
J gene: TRBJ2-1
D gene: TRBD1
clone size: .

CDR3 DNA: TGCGCCAGCAGCCCGTCACAGGGGAAGACTGAAGCTTTCTTT
CDR3 protein: CASSPSQGKTEAFF
V gene: TRBV5-1
J gene: TRBJ1-1
D gene: TRBD1
clone size: .

CDR3 DNA: TGTGCCAGCAATACCTACCCCACGGGAAACTATGGCTACACCTTC
CDR3 protein: CASNTYPTGNYGYTF
V gene: TRBV6-5
J gene: TRBJ1-2
D gene: .
clone size: once

CDR3 DNA: TGTGCCAGCAGCTTAGTAGTCTTCGAGCAGTACTTC
CDR3 protein: CASSLVVFEQYF
V gene: TRBV7-8
J gene: TRBJ2-7
D gene: .
clone size: .

CDR3 DNA: TGTGCCAGCAGCAGGACAGGGATAGAGACCCAGTACTTC
CDR3 protein: CASSRTGIETQYF
V gene: TRBV7-9
J gene: TRBJ2-5
D gene: TRBD1
clone size: once